The T cell receptor beta chain under discussion was sequenced for a study of tumor and adjacent non-tumor tissue in lung cancer. The CDR3 extends over 14 amino acids. J lost 3 bases, V lost 4 bases, and 6 bases had no gene match. A modified ARM-PCR protocol with three rounds of nested PCR amplified TCRbeta. Using its own MiXCR run on the multiplex PCR reads, TCRdb lists one record per CDR3 protein. The sample shows more than 95,000 distinct CDR3 sequences, roughly 64% of them seen only once. This clonotype has a count of ten or more. The template was RNA from unsorted bulk tissue. The sequence came from a man aged 30 to 45 with non-small cell lung cancer. The J gene is TRBJ2-7, the V gene TRBV12-3 or TRBV12-4; 7 positions agree with TRBD1. Sequencing was carried out using lung tumor tissue. CDR3 DNA sequence: TGTGCCAGCAGTTCCGGGACAGTTTACTACGAGCAGTACTTC. Its translation: CASSSGTVYYEQYF.